Below, one TCR beta chain is given with its context. The record originates from a study of blood T cell repertoires in COVID-19. The method was immunoSEQ multiplex PCR; TCRdb's version includes in-frame clones alone and lacks a portion of them. Here the sample spans about 250,000 clones, about 88% being singletons. The source material was PBMCs or T cells enriched from blood (not recorded which). The TCR comes from a woman aged 50 to 65 who had been exposed to COVID-19.

The CDR3 sequence is CASRRQNTGELFF. CDR3 coding DNA: TGTGCCAGCAGGCGACAGAACACCGGGGAGCTGTTTTTT. The chain combines TRBV6-5 with TRBJ2-2; D not resolved. Germline CDR1 and CDR2: MNHEY and SVGAGI. Trimming removed 6 bases from V and 1 base from J, with 6 bases in between. The CDR3 totals 13 residues.